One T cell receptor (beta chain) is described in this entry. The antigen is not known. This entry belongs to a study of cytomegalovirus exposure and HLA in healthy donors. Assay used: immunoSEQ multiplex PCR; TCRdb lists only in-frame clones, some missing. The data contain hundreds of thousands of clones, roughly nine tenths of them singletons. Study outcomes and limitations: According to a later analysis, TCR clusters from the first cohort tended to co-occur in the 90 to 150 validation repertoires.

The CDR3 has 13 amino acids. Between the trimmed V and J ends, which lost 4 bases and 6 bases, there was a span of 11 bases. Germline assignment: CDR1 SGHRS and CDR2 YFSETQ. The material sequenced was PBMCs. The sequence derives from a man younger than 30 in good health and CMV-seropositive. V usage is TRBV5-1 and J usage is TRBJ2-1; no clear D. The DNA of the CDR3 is TGCGCCAGCAGCCTAGAAGCCAGCAATGAGCAGTTCTTC. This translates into CASSLEASNEQFF.